This TCR delta chain is from a study of γδ T cells in repeated Plasmodium falciparum infection (dated by TCRdb to the early 2020s). For context, the study as a whole: Malian children exposed to intense seasonal malaria transmission were enrolled in the natural-infection arm and compared with Australian children matched for age and gender. The gammadelta TCR repertoires from Mali were analysed in two ways: cross-sectionally during periods with no transmission, and longitudinally across episodes of acute febrile malaria. Samples from controlled-infection subjects were taken at baseline, just before selected infections, and 21 days after each infection. Five or six malaria-naive U.S. adults underwent four controlled human malaria infections by bites from P. falciparum NF54-infected Anopheles stephensi mosquitoes over around 590 days. The study examined how repeated Plasmodium falciparum infection shapes the human gammadelta T cell repertoire, using natural infection in Mali and controlled human malaria infection.

There are 16 amino acids in the CDR3, from cysteine to phenylalanine inclusive. Only CDR3 DNA is held: 48 bases, read in frame from base 1. As encoded in the germline V gene, CDR1 is TSWWSYY while CDR2 is QGS. Trimmed from V: 2 bases; trimmed from J: 0 bases; junction bases lacking a gene match: 5. What the work shows at the level of the full study, not this receptor alone: Vdelta2-negative gammadelta TCR repertoires from Malian children appeared more clonally expanded, less diverse and less shared than those of Australian children. A highly stable polyclonal repertoire over time and infection, with many inter-individual overlapping TCRgamma sequences, was shown by Vgamma9/Vdelta2+ TCR repertoires. In Vdelta2-negative gammadelta TCR repertoires, which were largely Vdelta1+, repeated controlled infections appeared to drive waves of new clonotype selection. The Malian cohort came from a small rural village of predominantly one ethnic group, limiting generalizability. Analysis of inter-individual variability in gammadelta T cell responses was limited by the small size of the controlled-infection cohort.

This clone is classified as medium-sized (0.01 to 0.1%). This clone's antigen is unknown. Per-nucleotide qualities are absent, and no much larger clonotype sits a single base away. Different DNA sequences within this sample yield the same CDR3. Library preparation employed multiplex PCR. The listed sequencing device is Illumina MiSeq. From each sorted gammadelta T cell sample, both TCR gamma (TRG) and TCR delta (TRD) chains were sequenced. In the original analysis: Clonotype tree plots, accumulated frequency of the top 20 clonotypes, diversity index (DI) and D75 metrics were included in the repertoire analyses. Public reads were reanalyzed in TCRdb with CATT, and rows carrying the same DNA were merged afterwards. None of the V and J calls come from the authors' own analysis; TCRdb made them. This sample holds approximately 93,000 delta-chain clones; more than 0.85% were observed only once. 9.6% of the sample goes to the ten largest clones.

Vgamma9/Vdelta2+ and Vdelta2-negative gammadelta T cell populations were flow-sorted from peripheral blood mononuclear cells for bulk TCR repertoire analysis. The receptor was isolated from a pool of human donors (malaria-infected and uninfected, not separated). The V and J genes are TRDV1 and TRDJ1; TRDD3 agrees with 8 junctional bases. The sequencing input was gamma-delta T cells from blood. The CDR3 reads as follows: CALGEFGGSYTDKLIF. At the DNA level, the sequence is TGTGCTCTTGGGGAATTTGGGGGATCCTACACCGATAAACTCATCTTT.